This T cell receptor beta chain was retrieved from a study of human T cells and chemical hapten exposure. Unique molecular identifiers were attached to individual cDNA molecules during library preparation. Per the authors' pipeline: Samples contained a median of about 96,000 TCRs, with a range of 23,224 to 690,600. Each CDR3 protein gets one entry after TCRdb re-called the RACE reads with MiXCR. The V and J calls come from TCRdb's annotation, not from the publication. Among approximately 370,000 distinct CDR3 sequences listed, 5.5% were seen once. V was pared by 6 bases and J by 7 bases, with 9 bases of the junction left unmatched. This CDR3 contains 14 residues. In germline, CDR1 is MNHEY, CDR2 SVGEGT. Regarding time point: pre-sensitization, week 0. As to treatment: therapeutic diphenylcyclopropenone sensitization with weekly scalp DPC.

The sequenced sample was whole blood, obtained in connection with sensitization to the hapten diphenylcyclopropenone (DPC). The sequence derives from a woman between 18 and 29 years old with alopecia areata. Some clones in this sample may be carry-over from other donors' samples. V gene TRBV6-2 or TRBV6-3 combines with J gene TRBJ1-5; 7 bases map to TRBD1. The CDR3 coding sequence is TGTGCCAGCAGGGTTGACAGGGTTAACCAGCCCCAGCATTTT. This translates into CASRVDRVNQPQHF.